This TCR beta chain was sequenced during a study of type 1 and type 2 diabetes patients. This clonotype was detected once. PCR was run on genomic DNA. Amplification of the beta chain CDR3 used 30 forward and 13 reverse multiplex primers. TCRdb itself ran the multiplex PCR reads through MiXCR, one entry per CDR3 protein. The table records approximately 260,000 distinct CDR3 sequences, roughly 44% of them present only once. The sequence was collected from a man aged 18 to 30 with type 2 diabetes. The sample taken for sequencing was peripheral blood mononuclear cells (PBMCs).

CDR3 sequence: CASSLTGSYNEQFF. Here the CDR3 DNA reads TGTGCCAGTAGTCTCACTGGCTCCTACAATGAGCAGTTCTTC. The rearrangement links TRBV19 to TRBJ2-1; D not certain. The CDR3 covers 14 residues. The V end was cut by 5 bases, the J end by 0 bases, with 8 bases between. Per germline, CDR1 LNHDA and CDR2 SQIVND (reference sequence).